Sequencing of this TCR beta chain was carried out in a study of T cell responses to AZD1222 COVID-19 vaccine. Study-level findings and limits: Among the donors, most were white British and more were female, and clonal diversity was possibly underestimated. Unmutated variant regions are reportedly the target of nearly half of TCRs that are spike-specific. Once two AZD1222 doses were given, Spike-specific TCR breadth and depth went up.

About this clone itself: Its antigen is not known.

Trimming at V came to 4 bases and at J to 5 bases, leaving 6 bases not matched to a gene. Germline V gives CDR1 LGHNA, CDR2 YSLEER. The CDR3 has 16 residues. The assay was immunoSEQ multiplex PCR, and TCRdb's table has in-frame clones only and misses some. The table records over 150,000 clones, 85% to 90% of them present only once. The source is an adult who received the AZD1222 COVID-19 vaccine. The rearrangement links TRBV4-3 to TRBJ2-3; 13 bases are shared with TRBD2. Sequences were derived from peripheral blood, sampled 28 days after the second AZD1222 dose. This CDR3 is CASSPTSGGAVDTQYF. Here the CDR3 DNA reads TGCGCCAGCAGCCCAACTAGCGGGGGGGCCGTAGATACGCAGTATTTT.